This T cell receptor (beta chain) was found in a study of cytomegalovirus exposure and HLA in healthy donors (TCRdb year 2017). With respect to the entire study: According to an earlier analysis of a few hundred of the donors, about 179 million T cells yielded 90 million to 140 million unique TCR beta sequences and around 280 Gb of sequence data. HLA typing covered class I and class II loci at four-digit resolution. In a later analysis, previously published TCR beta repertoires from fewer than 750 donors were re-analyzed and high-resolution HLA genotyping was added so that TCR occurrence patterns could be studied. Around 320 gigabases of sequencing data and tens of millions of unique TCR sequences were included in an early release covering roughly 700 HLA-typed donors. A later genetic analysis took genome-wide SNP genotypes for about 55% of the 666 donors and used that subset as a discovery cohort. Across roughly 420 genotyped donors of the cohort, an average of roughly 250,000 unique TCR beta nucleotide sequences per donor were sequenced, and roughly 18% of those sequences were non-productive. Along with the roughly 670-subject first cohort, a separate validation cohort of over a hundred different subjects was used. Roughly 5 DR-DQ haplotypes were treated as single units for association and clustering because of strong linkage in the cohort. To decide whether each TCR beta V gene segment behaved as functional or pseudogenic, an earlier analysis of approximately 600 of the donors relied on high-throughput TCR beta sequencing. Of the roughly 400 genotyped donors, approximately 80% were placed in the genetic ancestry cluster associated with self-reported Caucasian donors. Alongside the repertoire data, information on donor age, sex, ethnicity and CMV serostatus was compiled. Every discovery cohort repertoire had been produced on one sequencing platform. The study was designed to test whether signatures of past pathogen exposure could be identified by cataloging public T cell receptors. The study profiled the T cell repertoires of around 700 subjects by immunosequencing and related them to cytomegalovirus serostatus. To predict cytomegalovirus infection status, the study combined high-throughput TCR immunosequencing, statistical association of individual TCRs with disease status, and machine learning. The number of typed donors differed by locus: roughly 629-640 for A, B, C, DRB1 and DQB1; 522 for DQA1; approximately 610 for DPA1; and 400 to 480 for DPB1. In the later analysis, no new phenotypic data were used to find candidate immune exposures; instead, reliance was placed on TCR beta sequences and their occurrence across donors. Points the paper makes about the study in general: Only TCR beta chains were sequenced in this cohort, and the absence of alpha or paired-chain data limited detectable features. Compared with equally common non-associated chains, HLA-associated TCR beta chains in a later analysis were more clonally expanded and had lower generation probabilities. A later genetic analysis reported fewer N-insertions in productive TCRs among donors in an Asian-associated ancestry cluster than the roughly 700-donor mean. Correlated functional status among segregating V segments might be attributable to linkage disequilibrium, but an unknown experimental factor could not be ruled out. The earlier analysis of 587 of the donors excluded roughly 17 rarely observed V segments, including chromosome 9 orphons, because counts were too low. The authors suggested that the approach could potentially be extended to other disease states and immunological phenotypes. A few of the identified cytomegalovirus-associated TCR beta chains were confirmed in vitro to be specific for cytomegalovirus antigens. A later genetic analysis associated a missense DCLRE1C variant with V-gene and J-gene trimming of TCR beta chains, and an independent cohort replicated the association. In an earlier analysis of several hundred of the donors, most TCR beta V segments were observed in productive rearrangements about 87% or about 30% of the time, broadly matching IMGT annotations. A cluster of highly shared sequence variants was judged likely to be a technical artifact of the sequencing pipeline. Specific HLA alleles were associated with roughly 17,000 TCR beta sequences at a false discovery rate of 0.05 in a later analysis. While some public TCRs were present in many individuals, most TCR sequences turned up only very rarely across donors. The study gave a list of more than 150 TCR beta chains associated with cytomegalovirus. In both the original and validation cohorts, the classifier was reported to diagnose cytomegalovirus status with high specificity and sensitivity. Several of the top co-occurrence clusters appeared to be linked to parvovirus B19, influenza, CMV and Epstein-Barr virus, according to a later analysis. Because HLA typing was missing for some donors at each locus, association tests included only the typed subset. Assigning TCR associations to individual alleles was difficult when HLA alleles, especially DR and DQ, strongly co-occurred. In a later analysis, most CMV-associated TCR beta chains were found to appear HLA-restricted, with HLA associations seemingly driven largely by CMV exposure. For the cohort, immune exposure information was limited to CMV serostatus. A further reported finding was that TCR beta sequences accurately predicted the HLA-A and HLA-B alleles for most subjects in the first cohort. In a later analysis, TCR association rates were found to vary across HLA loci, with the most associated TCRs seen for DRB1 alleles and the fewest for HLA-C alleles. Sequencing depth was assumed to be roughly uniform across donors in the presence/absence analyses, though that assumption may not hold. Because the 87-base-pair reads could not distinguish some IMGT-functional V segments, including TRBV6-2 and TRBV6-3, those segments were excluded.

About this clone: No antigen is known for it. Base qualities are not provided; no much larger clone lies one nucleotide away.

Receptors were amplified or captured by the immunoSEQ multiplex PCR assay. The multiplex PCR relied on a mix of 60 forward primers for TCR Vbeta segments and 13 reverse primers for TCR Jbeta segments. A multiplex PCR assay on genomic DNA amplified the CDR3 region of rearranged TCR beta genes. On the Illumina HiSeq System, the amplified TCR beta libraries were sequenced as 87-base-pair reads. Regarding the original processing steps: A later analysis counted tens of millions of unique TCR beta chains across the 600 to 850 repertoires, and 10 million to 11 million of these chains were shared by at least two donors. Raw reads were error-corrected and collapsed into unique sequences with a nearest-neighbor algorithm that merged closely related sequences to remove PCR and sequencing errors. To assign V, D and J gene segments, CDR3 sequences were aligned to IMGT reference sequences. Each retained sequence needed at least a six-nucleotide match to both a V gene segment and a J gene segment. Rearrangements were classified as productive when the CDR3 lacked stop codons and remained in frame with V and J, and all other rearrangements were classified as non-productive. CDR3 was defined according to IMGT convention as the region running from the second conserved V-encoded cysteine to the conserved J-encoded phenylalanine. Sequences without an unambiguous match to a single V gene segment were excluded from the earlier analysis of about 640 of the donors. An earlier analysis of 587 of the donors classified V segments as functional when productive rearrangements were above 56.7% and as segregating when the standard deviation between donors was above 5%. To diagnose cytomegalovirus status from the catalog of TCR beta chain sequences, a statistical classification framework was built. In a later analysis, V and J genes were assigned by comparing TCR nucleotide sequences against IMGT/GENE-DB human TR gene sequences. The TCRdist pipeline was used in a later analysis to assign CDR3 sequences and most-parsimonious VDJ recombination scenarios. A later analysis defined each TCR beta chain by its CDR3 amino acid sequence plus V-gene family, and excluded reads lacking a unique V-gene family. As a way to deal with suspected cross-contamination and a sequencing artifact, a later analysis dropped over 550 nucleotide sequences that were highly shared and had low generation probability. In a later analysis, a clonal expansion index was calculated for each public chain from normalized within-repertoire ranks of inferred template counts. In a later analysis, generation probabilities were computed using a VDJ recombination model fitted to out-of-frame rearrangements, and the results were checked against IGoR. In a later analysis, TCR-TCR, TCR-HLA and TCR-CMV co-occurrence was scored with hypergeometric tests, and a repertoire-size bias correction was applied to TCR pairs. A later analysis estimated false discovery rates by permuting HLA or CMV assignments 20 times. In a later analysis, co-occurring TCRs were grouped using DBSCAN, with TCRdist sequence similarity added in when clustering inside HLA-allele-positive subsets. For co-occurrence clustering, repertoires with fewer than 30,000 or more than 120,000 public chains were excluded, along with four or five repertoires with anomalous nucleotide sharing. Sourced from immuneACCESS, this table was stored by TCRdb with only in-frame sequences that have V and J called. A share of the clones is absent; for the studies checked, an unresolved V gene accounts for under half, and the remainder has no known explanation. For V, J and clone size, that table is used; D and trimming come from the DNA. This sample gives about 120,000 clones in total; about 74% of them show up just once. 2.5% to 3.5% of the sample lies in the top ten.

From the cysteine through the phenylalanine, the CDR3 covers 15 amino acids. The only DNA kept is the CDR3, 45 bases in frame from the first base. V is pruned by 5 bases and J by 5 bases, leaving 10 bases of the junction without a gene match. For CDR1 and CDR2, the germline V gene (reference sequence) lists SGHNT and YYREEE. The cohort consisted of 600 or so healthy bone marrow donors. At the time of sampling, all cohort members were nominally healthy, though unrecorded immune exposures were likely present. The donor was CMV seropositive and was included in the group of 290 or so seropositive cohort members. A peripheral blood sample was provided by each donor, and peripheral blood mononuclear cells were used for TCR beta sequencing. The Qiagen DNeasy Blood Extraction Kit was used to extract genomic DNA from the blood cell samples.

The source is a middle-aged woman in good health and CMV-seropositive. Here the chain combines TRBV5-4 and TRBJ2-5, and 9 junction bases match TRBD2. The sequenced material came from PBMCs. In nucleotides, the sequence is TGTGCCAGCAGTTCTGGGCCGGGACTAGCCGAGACCCAGTACTTC. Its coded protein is CASSSGPGLAETQYF.